Presented here are 10 T cell receptor beta chains from one specimen sequenced in a study of CD8+CD57+ T cells in acquired aplastic anemia. Genomic DNA templated the TCR beta VDJ and CDR3 profiling. Each CDR3 protein gets one entry after TCRdb re-called the reads with MiXCR. The repertoire includes approximately 470,000 distinct CDR3 sequences, roughly a third of them detected once, and around 0.82% sits in the top ten. Sequencing involved patients with CD8+CD57+ cell expansion previously shown by flow cytometry. The sample comprised sorted CD4+, CD8+, or CD8+CD57+ T cells (not recorded which) from PBMCs. These receptors were obtained from a human donor with aplastic anemia.

This clonotype was counted a few times. This chain connects TRBV6-1 to TRBJ1-2; unclear D gene. V lost 7 bases and J lost 4, with 19 bases in between. This CDR3 comprises 15 residues. The germline V gene has CDR1 MNHNS and CDR2 SASEGT. In DNA, the CDR3 is TGTGCCAGCAACTTGGTCGTCGAGGCGATCTATGGCTACACCTTC. It codes for CASNLVVEAIYGYTF.

Points on this clonotype: This may stem from a read error, because a much larger clone lies one nucleotide away. This chain connects TRBV7-7 to TRBJ1-3, with TRBD1 identical over 10 bases. The CDR3 is made up of 15 amino acids. Germline CDR1 is SSHAT and CDR2 is FNYEAQ (reference sequence). The CDR3 DNA sequence: TGTGCTAGCAGCAGGGACAGGGGATCTGGAGACACCATATATTTT. It codes for CASSRDRGSGDTIYF.

The chain employs TRBV30 and TRBJ1-1, with D possibly being TRBD1 (5 bases). Between the trimmed V and J ends, which lost 3 bases and 5 bases, there was a span of 13 bases. Germline V lookup: CDR1 GTSNPN, CDR2 SVGIG (reference sequence). This CDR3 spans 13 amino acids. CDR3 DNA: TGTGCCTGGAGGACAGCCCGAGGAACTGAAGCTTTCTTT. Amino acids: CAWRTARGTEAFF.

The V call is TRBV6-4, the J call TRBJ1-2; D not resolved. CDR1 and CDR2 (germline): MRHNA, SNTAGT. V lost 8 bases and J 2 bases, leaving 21 bases between the germline ends. This CDR3 spans 16 amino acids. The CDR3 DNA is TGTGCCAGCGGCCTTTCGGGGAGCACCCCGAACTATGGCTACACCTTC. Translating gives CASGLSGSTPNYGYTF.

With respect to this clonotype: An end of the junction differs from the germline gene, which may be a read error. The chain carries TRBV7-9 and TRBJ2-5, with D tentatively TRBD2 (5 bases). The V gene's germline CDR1 is SEHNR and CDR2 FQNEAQ (reference sequence). This CDR3 spans 14 amino acids. DNA of the CDR3: TGTGCCAGCAGCTTACTAGCAGGCCAAGGGACCCAGTACTTC. Amino acids: CASSLLAGQGTQYF. Drawing the rest from reference TRBV7-9 and TRBJ2-5, the complete variable domain is DTGVSQNPRHKITKRGQNVTFRCDPISEHNRLYWYRQTLGQGPEFLTYFQNEAQLEKSRLLSDRFSAERPKGSFSTLEIQRTEQGDSAMYLCASSLLAGQGTQYFGPGTRLLVL.

DNA of the CDR3: TGTGCCAGCAGCCTGACCGGGACTAGCACCGGGGAGCTGTTTTTT. It encodes CASSLTGTSTGELFF. The V call is TRBV7-9, the J call TRBJ2-2; TRBD2 matches 8 bases. CDR1 SEHNR and CDR2 FQNEAQ come from the germline V gene (reference sequence). The CDR3 has 15 residues. Trimming removed 5 bases from V and 4 bases from J; junction bases left unmatched: 6.

The genes are TRBV6-5 and TRBJ1-5, with D uncertain. Germline V gene sequence: CDR1 MNHEY, CDR2 SVGAGI. Trimming took off 5 bases at V and 4 bases at J, with 6 bases between the two ends. This CDR3 contains 12 residues. CDR3 residues: CASSNPNQPQHF. Here the CDR3 DNA reads TGTGCCAGCAGTAACCCTAATCAGCCCCAGCATTTT.

The chain combines TRBV20-1 with TRBJ2-7; the D is unclear. The germline V gene encodes CDR1 DFQATT and CDR2 SNEGSKA (reference sequence). Trimming shortened V by 1 base and J by 4 bases, and 11 bases separated the two germline ends. The CDR3 covers 13 residues. In nucleotides, the CDR3 is TGCAGTGCTAGAGGTACACTCCATTACGAGCAGTACTTC. Encoded protein: CSARGTLHYEQYF.

This clonotype has ten or more counts. This rearrangement joins TRBV7-9 to TRBJ1-5; 7 bases are shared with TRBD1. V lost 10 bases, J lost 9 bases, and 9 bases stayed unmatched. Germline V gives CDR1 SEHNR, CDR2 FQNEAQ (reference sequence). The CDR3 is 12 amino acids. The CDR3 DNA follows: TGTGCCACCGAGGGGGCATTTCCGCCCCAGCATTTT. Translated: CATEGAFPPQHF. Full variable domain (remainder filled in from reference TRBV7-9 and TRBJ1-5): DTGVSQNPRHKITKRGQNVTFRCDPISEHNRLYWYRQTLGQGPEFLTYFQNEAQLEKSRLLSDRFSAERPKGSFSTLEIQRTEQGDSAMYLCATEGAFPPQHFGDGTRLSIL.

In DNA, the CDR3 is TGCGCCAGCAGCTTGAGCTCGGGGAAAGAGACCCAGTACTTC. This codes for CASSLSSGKETQYF. V usage is TRBV5-1 and J usage is TRBJ2-5; perhaps TRBD2 as D (5 bases). V dropped 1 base and J dropped 3 bases, with 10 bases sitting between them. Germline V gene sequence: CDR1 SGHRS, CDR2 YFSETQ. This CDR3 has 14 residues.